The rows below give T cell receptor beta chains drawn from one sample of a study of siplizumab effects on memory and regulatory T cells. The assay was immunoSEQ multiplex PCR, and TCRdb's table has in-frame clones only and misses some. This table has some 120,000 clones, around 94% appearing once. Sequenced material: non-Treg CD4+ T cells sorted from blood. The receptors originated from a human donor in good health. The CDR3 runs from the conserved cysteine through the conserved F or W. Fields, in order: clone size, V gene, J gene, CDR3 protein. Clone size is shown for a subset of rows, as once, few, many or a class of expanded clone.

abundance: -; v_gene: TRBV27; j_gene: TRBJ2-7; CDR3aa: CASKRGGTYEQYF
abundance: -; v_gene: TRBV7-6; j_gene: TRBJ1-2; CDR3aa: CASSPVVLNYGYTF
abundance: -; v_gene: TRBV5-6; j_gene: TRBJ2-3; CDR3aa: CASSYDTSDTQYF
abundance: -; v_gene: TRBV5-4; j_gene: TRBJ2-1; CDR3aa: CASSLEGGGATDEQFF
abundance: -; v_gene: TRBV10-3; j_gene: TRBJ1-2; CDR3aa: CAISGRTEPYGYTF
abundance: -; v_gene: TRBV5-1; j_gene: TRBJ2-1; CDR3aa: CASIGGIGDNEQFF
abundance: -; v_gene: TRBV6-5; j_gene: TRBJ1-2; CDR3aa: CASSLTQSYGYTF
abundance: -; v_gene: TRBV19; j_gene: TRBJ1-4; CDR3aa: CASSSARREKLFF
abundance: -; v_gene: TRBV6-1; j_gene: TRBJ1-4; CDR3aa: CASSKTGAGEKLFF
abundance: -; v_gene: TRBV6-5; j_gene: TRBJ2-3; CDR3aa: CASSYSLRGNTDTQYF
abundance: -; v_gene: TRBV19; j_gene: TRBJ2-2; CDR3aa: CATRRTGGTGELFF
abundance: -; v_gene: TRBV12-5; j_gene: TRBJ1-2; CDR3aa: CASGTGQGTGYTF
abundance: -; v_gene: TRBV19; j_gene: TRBJ1-1; CDR3aa: CASSRTGREAFF
abundance: -; v_gene: TRBV7-9; j_gene: TRBJ1-4; CDR3aa: CASSLRQQNEKLFF
abundance: once; v_gene: TRBV6-5; j_gene: TRBJ1-2; CDR3aa: CASSYGTKRSYGYTF
abundance: -; v_gene: TRBV18; j_gene: TRBJ2-4; CDR3aa: CASSARGVQNIQYF
abundance: -; v_gene: TRBV5-4; j_gene: TRBJ1-6; CDR3aa: CASSGGQEAYNSPLHF
abundance: once; v_gene: TRBV5-1; j_gene: TRBJ2-7; CDR3aa: CASSLAPRIGHEQYF
abundance: once; v_gene: TRBV5-1; j_gene: TRBJ1-1; CDR3aa: CASSSQGATEAFF
abundance: -; v_gene: TRBV27; j_gene: TRBJ1-5; CDR3aa: CASSLWAEYSNQPQHF
abundance: -; v_gene: TRBV7-9; j_gene: TRBJ2-5; CDR3aa: CASSRGTAQETQYF
abundance: -; v_gene: TRBV12-5; j_gene: TRBJ2-7; CDR3aa: CASGLVSLGPKTYEQYF
abundance: -; v_gene: TRBV7-9; j_gene: TRBJ1-4; CDR3aa: CASSIQEKLFF
abundance: -; v_gene: TRBV7-2; j_gene: TRBJ1-2; CDR3aa: CASSLGPIGYTF
abundance: -; v_gene: TRBV19; j_gene: TRBJ1-2; CDR3aa: CASTRLGGRGYGYTF
abundance: -; v_gene: TRBV6-5; j_gene: TRBJ2-1; CDR3aa: CASSYLNKQFF
abundance: -; v_gene: TRBV18; j_gene: TRBJ1-1; CDR3aa: CASSPPEGLNTEAFF
abundance: -; v_gene: TRBV6-5; j_gene: TRBJ2-7; CDR3aa: CASARRGYEQYF
abundance: -; v_gene: TRBV4-2; j_gene: TRBJ2-1; CDR3aa: CASSQEGRDQHEQFF
abundance: -; v_gene: TRBV10-3; j_gene: TRBJ2-7; CDR3aa: CAISGWFPSSYEQYF
abundance: -; v_gene: TRBV5-6; j_gene: TRBJ1-1; CDR3aa: CASTNPGTEAFF
abundance: -; v_gene: TRBV15; j_gene: TRBJ2-7; CDR3aa: CATSRDIVVEQYF
abundance: -; v_gene: TRBV5-1; j_gene: TRBJ2-2; CDR3aa: CASSAYRGDTGELFF
abundance: -; v_gene: TRBV18; j_gene: TRBJ1-2; CDR3aa: CANSTGLLTYGYTF
abundance: -; v_gene: TRBV5-1; j_gene: TRBJ1-2; CDR3aa: CASSLDSNYGYTF
abundance: -; v_gene: TRBV7-9; j_gene: TRBJ2-7; CDR3aa: CASSSDGAGEQYF
abundance: -; v_gene: TRBV9; j_gene: TRBJ1-2; CDR3aa: CASSVETGGYGYTF
abundance: -; v_gene: TRBV27; j_gene: TRBJ2-7; CDR3aa: CASSINNGASEQYF
abundance: -; v_gene: TRBV19; j_gene: TRBJ2-3; CDR3aa: CASSSDNSDTQYF
abundance: -; v_gene: TRBV5-1; j_gene: TRBJ1-4; CDR3aa: CASSLNPSTNEKLFF
abundance: -; v_gene: TRBV19; j_gene: TRBJ1-5; CDR3aa: CASSTGVDYQPQHF
abundance: -; v_gene: TRBV25-1; j_gene: TRBJ1-2; CDR3aa: CASSEWGWGYTF
abundance: -; v_gene: TRBV30; j_gene: TRBJ1-4; CDR3aa: CAWSGGLREKLFF